These 18 T cell receptor beta chains were all obtained from the same sample, sequenced in a study of blood T cell repertoires in COVID-19. The method was immunoSEQ multiplex PCR; TCRdb's version includes in-frame clones alone and lacks a portion of them. The sample yields 65,000 to 70,000 clones, around 93% seen once. Input material: peripheral blood. The receptor source for this set is a man aged 65 to 85 with active COVID-19.

The V call is TRBV12-3 or TRBV12-4, the J call TRBJ1-1; TRBD1 is a possible D gene (5 bases). V lost 11 bases to trimming and J lost 4 bases, with 17 bases between them. This CDR3 is 13 amino acids long. For the CDR3, the DNA is TGTGCCGCAGCGTCAGGGCTGGGCACTGAAGCTTTCTTT. Residues: CAAASGLGTEAFF.

The chain uses TRBV7-2 and TRBJ1-1; a weak D match, TRBD1 (5 bases). The germline V gene has CDR1 SGHTA and CDR2 FQGNSA. This CDR3 has 15 amino acids. V lost 5 bases and J lost 0, with 13 bases in between. CDR3 in DNA: TGTGCCAGCAGCCACAGGCCGACTGTGAACACTGAAGCTTTCTTT. Translated, it gives CASSHRPTVNTEAFF.

V is TRBV5-1 and J is TRBJ1-5; weak D call: TRBD1 (6 bases). Germline CDR1 and CDR2: SGHRS and YFSETQ. This CDR3 has 15 residues. The V end lost 1 base, the J end lost 3 bases, and 11 bases lay between the germline ends. The DNA for the CDR3 is TGCGCCAGCAGCTTGTCAGGGGATCCCAATCAGCCCCAGCATTTT. Translation: CASSLSGDPNQPQHF.

This clone was seen just once. This chain links TRBV19 with TRBJ1-5; 7 bases are a match to TRBD1. V shed 1 base and J 9 bases; nucleotides not matched to a gene: 12. CDR1 is LNHDA and CDR2 is SQIVND in the germline V gene (reference sequence). This CDR3 has 16 amino acids. The chain's CDR3 is CASSIAPQGSSRPQHF. The CDR3 region has the DNA TGTGCCAGTAGTATAGCCCCACAGGGGAGTAGTAGGCCCCAGCATTTT. The variable domain in full, completed from reference TRBV19 and TRBJ1-5, reads DGGITQSPKYLFRKEGQNVTLSCEQNLNHDAMYWYRQDPGQGLRLIYYSQIVNDFQKGDIAEGYSVSREKKESFPLTVTSAQKNPTAFYLCASSIAPQGSSRPQHFGDGTRLSIL.

The chain carries TRBV5-1 and TRBJ2-1, with TRBD1 identical over 9 bases. V shed 4 bases and J 9 bases; nucleotides not matched to a gene: 8. Germline CDR1 and CDR2: SGHRS and YFSETQ. The CDR3 covers 14 residues. CDR3 nucleotide sequence: TGCGCCAGCAGCCAGGGACAGGGTTTCCTTGAGCAGTTCTTC. It encodes CASSQGQGFLEQFF.

This chain joins TRBV19 and TRBJ2-5; a weak D match, TRBD2 (7 bases). The CDR3 length is 15 residues. Looked up from germline, CDR1 is LNHDA and CDR2 is SQIVND (reference sequence). Trimming took 5 bases from V and 0 from J, leaving 13 bases between them. The CDR3: CASSRAGAHQETQYF. The CDR3 nucleotides read TGTGCCAGTAGTCGGGCGGGGGCCCACCAAGAGACCCAGTACTTC.

This chain connects TRBV11-3 to TRBJ1-2, with D possibly being TRBD1 (6 bases). V gave up 5 bases and J gave up 4 bases, with 11 bases separating them. Germline loops: CDR1 SGHNT, CDR2 YENEEA. The CDR3 runs 13 residues. DNA of the CDR3: TGTGCCAGCAGCCGGGACAAATCCTATGGCTACACCTTC. It encodes CASSRDKSYGYTF.

The gene calls are TRBV11-3 and TRBJ1-4, with a possible D match to TRBD1 (5 bases). The V gene's germline CDR1 is SGHNT and CDR2 YENEEA. This CDR3 has 12 amino acids. V lost 4 bases and J 15 bases, leaving 15 bases between the germline ends. The CDR3 DNA is TGTGCCAGCAGCTCCCGGACACAAATGGTGTTTTTT. It is translated as CASSSRTQMVFF.

The chain joins TRBV28 to TRBJ1-2, with a tentative D call TRBD1 (5 bases). The V end lost 6 bases, the J end lost 2 bases, and 16 bases lay between the germline ends. The germline CDR1 and CDR2 sequences are MDHEN and SYDVKM. This CDR3 spans 15 amino acids. The DNA for the CDR3 is TGTGCCAGCAGCTTCCCCCAGGGTCTAAACTATGGCTACACCTTC. This gives the protein CASSFPQGLNYGYTF.

The rearrangement uses TRBV4-3 and TRBJ2-5, with TRBD1 matching over 11 bases. The junction had 3 bases not matched to a gene; V was cut back by 1 base and J by 5 bases. This CDR3 region has 15 residues. Germline V gene sequence: CDR1 LGHNA, CDR2 YSLEER. CDR3 DNA sequence: TGCGCCAGCAGCCAAGGGACAGGGGGCGTTGAGACCCAGTACTTC. Its protein product is CASSQGTGGVETQYF.

The gene calls are TRBV6-2 or TRBV6-3 and TRBJ2-5, with D perhaps TRBD1 (6 bases). Trimming stripped 2 bases from V and 0 bases from J, with 16 bases between. Germline CDR1 and CDR2: MNHEY and SVGEGT. This CDR3 is 17 amino acids long. CDR3 amino acids: CASSYNPTGEYQETQYF. The CDR3, as DNA: TGTGCCAGCAGTTACAACCCGACAGGAGAGTACCAAGAGACCCAGTACTTC.

The gene calls are TRBV5-1 and TRBJ1-5; 8 bases agree with TRBD1. V shed 8 bases and J 1 base; nucleotides not matched to a gene: 8. The CDR3 is 15 residues long. Germline V gives CDR1 SGHRS, CDR2 YFSETQ. The DNA for the CDR3 is TGCGCCAGTGCGACCACAGGGGGGAGCAATCAGCCCCAGCATTTT. Translation: CASATTGGSNQPQHF.

The rearrangement joins TRBV11-3 to TRBJ2-5; 11 bases line up with TRBD2. Per germline, CDR1 SGHNT and CDR2 YENEEA. This CDR3 has 15 amino acids. V shed 4 bases, J shed 4 bases, and the junction held 5 bases outside the gene matches. The CDR3 here is CASSSYGLAGETQYF. The CDR3 nucleotides read TGTGCCAGCAGCTCATACGGACTAGCGGGAGAGACCCAGTACTTC.

The CDR3 region has the DNA TGTGCCAGCAGCTCAGGACTAACCTACGAGCAGTACTTC. This sequence encodes CASSSGLTYEQYF. The chain uses TRBV5-5 and TRBJ2-7, with D maybe TRBD2 (6 bases). The CDR3 is 13 residues long. From germline, CDR1 is SGHKS and CDR2 YYEKEE (reference sequence). Between the trimmed V and J ends, which lost 3 bases and 2 bases, there was a span of 9 bases.

The chain carries TRBV5-8 and TRBJ1-5; the match to TRBD1 covers 9 bases. Per the germline V gene, CDR1 is SGHTS and CDR2 is YDEGEE. The CDR3 extends over 15 amino acids. Trimming at V came to 4 bases and at J to 6 bases, leaving 8 bases not matched to a gene. DNA of the CDR3: TGTGCCAGCAGCGAAAGGACAGGGGTGAGTCAGCCCCAGCATTTT. Protein sequence: CASSERTGVSQPQHF.

The rearrangement links TRBV4-1 to TRBJ2-3; weak D call: TRBD2 (6 bases). CDR1 and CDR2 from the germline V gene are MGHRA and YSYEKL. V gave up 4 bases and J gave up 0 bases, with 17 bases separating them. CDR3 length equals 17 residues. The CDR3 DNA reads TGCGCCAGCAGCCCTCGACGGGGGACCCTTAGCACAGATACGCAGTATTTT. The encoded protein is CASSPRRGTLSTDTQYF.

The chain combines TRBV27 with TRBJ2-2; the match to TRBD2 covers 11 bases. Germline lookup yields CDR1 MNHEY and CDR2 SMNVEV (reference sequence). The CDR3 sequence is 16 residues long. With V trimmed by 3 bases and J by 6 bases, 6 bases remained unmatched. The CDR3 region has the DNA TGTGCCAGCAGTTTTAGCGGGGGGGCATTGGCCGGGGAGCTGTTTTTT. This encodes CASSFSGGALAGELFF.

The chain carries TRBV4-2 and TRBJ1-1, with D possibly TRBD1 on 6 matching bases. Germline-derived CDR1 and CDR2 are LGHNA and YNFKEQ. The CDR3 spans 15 residues. Trimming cost V 0 bases and J 1 base, with 9 bases left between them. The chain's CDR3 is CASSQDTGPNTEAFF. The CDR3, as DNA: TGTGCCAGCAGCCAAGATACAGGGCCGAACACTGAAGCTTTCTTT.